This T cell receptor beta chain was found in a study of blood T cells in healthy people across ages. On the study more broadly: Through template switching, about one barcoded beta molecule was captured per two T cells, as measured in model experiments. Whole-study findings and limits: It was not known whether donors were CMV positive (a possible confounder of expanded clonotype changes). Unsorted PBMCs blocked a conclusive comparison of naive and antigen-experienced cells.

This clonotype was recorded a few times. Its antigen is not identified. The second PCR ran about 6 to 12 cycles with a sample-barcoded 5' primer and J-beta primers. TCRdb passed the 5' RACE reads through MiXCR, listing each CDR3 protein once. The table shows 1.6 million or so distinct CDR3 sequences, with roughly a third occurring only once. The J segment lost 3 bases and the V segment lost 6 bases, leaving 4 bases of the junction unmatched. The CDR3 runs 13 residues. CDR1 and CDR2 (germline): SGHTA, FQGNSA. The receptor comes from a woman in her twenties or thirties in good health. The chain recombines TRBV7-2 with TRBJ2-5, with 7 bases that match TRBD2. Specimen: blood. The CDR3 spells CASRERGEETQYF. In nucleotides, the CDR3 is TGTGCCAGCAGAGAGCGGGGTGAAGAGACCCAGTACTTC.